This paragraph covers one TCR beta chain sequence. The antigen remains unidentified. TCRdb redid the calling of the reads with MiXCR, one entry per CDR3 protein. The data contain about 890,000 distinct CDR3 sequences, around 29% of them seen just once; the ten biggest clones take up roughly an eighth. The data were obtained in a study of T cell repertoires in cytomegalovirus infection. Looking at the study overall: Through public TCR beta signatures, both CMV infection and matching HLA type were indicated.

This CDR3 contains 11 residues. Germline-derived CDR1 and CDR2 are ENHRY and SYGVKD. Between the trimmed V and J ends, which lost 8 bases and 6 bases, there was a span of 8 bases. The sample was cultured CD8+ T cells from PBMCs, taken from culture after CMV antigen stimulation. The chain carries TRBV10-3 and TRBJ2-1; no reliable D call. This receptor was identified in a human donor in good health (CMV status not recorded). Some clones in this sample may be carry-over from other donors' samples. Written as DNA, the CDR3 is TGTGCCATCTTTGCGGCCAATGAGCAGTTCTTC. Translation: CAIFAANEQFF.